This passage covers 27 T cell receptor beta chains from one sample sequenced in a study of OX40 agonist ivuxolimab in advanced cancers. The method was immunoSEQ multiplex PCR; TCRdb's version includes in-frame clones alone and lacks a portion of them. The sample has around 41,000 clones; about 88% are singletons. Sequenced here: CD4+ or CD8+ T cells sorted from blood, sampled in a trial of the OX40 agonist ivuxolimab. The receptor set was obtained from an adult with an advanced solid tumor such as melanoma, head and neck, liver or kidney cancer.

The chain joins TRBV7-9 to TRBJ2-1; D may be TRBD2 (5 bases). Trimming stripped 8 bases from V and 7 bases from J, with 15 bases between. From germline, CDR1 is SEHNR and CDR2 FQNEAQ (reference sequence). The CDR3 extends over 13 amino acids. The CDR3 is CASDWRTGNEQFF. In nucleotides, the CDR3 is TGTGCCAGCGATTGGAGGACGGGGAATGAGCAGTTCTTC.

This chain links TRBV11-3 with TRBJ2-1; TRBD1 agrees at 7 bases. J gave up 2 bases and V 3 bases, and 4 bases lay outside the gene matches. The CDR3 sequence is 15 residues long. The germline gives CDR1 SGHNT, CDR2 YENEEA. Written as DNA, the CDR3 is TGTGCCAGCAGCTTGGCGACAGGGACCTACAATGAGCAGTTCTTC. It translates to CASSLATGTYNEQFF.

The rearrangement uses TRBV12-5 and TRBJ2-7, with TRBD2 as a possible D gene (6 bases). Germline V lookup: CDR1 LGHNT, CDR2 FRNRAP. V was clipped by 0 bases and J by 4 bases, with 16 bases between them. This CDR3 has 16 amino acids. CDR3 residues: CASGLVFSGVLYEQYF. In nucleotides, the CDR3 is TGTGCTAGTGGTTTGGTCTTTAGCGGAGTCTTATACGAGCAGTACTTC.

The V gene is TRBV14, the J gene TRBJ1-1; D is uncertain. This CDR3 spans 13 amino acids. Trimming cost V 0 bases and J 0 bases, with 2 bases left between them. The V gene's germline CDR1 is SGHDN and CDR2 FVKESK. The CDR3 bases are TGTGCCAGCAGCCAAGAGTTGAACACTGAAGCTTTCTTT. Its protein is CASSQELNTEAFF.

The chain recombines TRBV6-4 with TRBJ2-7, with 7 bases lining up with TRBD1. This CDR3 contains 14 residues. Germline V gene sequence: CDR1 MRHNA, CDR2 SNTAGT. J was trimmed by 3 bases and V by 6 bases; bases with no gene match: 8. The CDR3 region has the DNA TGTGCCAGCAGCCTCGGGACAGTTGACTACGAGCAGTACTTC. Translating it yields CASSLGTVDYEQYF.

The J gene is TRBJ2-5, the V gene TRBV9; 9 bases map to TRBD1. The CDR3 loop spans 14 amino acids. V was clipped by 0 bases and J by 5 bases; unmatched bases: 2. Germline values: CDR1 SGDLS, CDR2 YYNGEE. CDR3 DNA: TGTGCCAGCAGCGTAGGACAGGGGGAGGAGACCCAGTACTTC. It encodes CASSVGQGEETQYF.

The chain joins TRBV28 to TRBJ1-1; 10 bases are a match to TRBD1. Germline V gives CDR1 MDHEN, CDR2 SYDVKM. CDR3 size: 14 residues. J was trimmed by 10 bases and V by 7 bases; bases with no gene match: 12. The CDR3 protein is CASNIPGTGDGAFF. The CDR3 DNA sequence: TGTGCCAGCAACATCCCGGGGACAGGGGATGGAGCTTTCTTT.

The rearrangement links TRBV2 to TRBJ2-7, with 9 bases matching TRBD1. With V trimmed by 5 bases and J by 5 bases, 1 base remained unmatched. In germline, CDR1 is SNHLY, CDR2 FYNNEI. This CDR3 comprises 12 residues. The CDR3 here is CASSRDRDEQYF. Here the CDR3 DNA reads TGTGCCAGCAGTCGGGACAGGGACGAGCAGTACTTC.

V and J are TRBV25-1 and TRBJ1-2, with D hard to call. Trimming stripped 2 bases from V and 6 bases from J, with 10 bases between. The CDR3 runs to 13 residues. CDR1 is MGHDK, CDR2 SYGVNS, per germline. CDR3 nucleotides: TGTGCCAGCAGTGAAGACGGTCTCCATGGCTACACCTTC. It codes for CASSEDGLHGYTF.

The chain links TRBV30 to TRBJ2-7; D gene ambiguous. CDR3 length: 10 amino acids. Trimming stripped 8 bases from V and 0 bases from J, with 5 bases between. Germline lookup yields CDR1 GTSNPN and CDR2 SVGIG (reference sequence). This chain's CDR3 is CATGSYEQYF. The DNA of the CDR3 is TGTGCCACGGGCTCCTACGAGCAGTACTTC.

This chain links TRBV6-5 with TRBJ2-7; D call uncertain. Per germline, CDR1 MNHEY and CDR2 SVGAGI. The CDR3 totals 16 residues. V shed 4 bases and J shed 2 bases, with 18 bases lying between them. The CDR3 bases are TGTGCCAGCAGTTTCAAACCCTATGCAAATACCTACGAGCAGTACTTC. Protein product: CASSFKPYANTYEQYF.

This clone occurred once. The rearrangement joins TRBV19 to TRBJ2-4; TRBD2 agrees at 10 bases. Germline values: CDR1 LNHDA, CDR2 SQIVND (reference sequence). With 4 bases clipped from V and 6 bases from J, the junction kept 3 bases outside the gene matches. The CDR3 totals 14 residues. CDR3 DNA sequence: TGTGCCAGTAGTAACCGACTAGCGGGAAACATTCAGTACTTC. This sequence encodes CASSNRLAGNIQYF.

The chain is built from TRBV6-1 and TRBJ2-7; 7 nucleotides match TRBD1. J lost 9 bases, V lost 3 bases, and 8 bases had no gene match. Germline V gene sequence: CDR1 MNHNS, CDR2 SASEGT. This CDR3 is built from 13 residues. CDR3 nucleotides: TGTGCCAGCAGTGACCTAGACAGGGATGGGCAGTACTTC. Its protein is CASSDLDRDGQYF.

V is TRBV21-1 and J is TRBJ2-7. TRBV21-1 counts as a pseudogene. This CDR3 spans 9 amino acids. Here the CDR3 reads CAGNYEQYF. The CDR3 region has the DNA TGTGCCGGTAACTACGAGCAGTACTTC.

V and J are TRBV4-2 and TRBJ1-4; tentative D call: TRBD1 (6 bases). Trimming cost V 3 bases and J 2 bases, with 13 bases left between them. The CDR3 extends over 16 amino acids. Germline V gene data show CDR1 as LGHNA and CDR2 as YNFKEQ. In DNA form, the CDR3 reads TGTGCCAGCAGCCAGAGAGGGGGGGGGACTAATGAAAAACTGTTTTTT. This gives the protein CASSQRGGGTNEKLFF.

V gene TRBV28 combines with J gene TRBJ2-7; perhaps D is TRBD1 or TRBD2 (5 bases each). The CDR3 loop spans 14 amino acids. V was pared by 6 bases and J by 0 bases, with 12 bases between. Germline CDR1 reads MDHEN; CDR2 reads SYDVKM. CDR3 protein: CASRGAGSSYEQYF. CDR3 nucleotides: TGTGCCAGCAGAGGGGCGGGCTCCTCCTACGAGCAGTACTTC.

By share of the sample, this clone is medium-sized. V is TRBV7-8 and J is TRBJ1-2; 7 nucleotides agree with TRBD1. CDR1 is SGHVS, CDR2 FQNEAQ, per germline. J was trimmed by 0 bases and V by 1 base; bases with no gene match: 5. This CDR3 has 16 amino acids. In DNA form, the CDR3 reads TGTGCCAGCAGCTTAGACAGGGGAACTTCTAACTATGGCTACACCTTC. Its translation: CASSLDRGTSNYGYTF.

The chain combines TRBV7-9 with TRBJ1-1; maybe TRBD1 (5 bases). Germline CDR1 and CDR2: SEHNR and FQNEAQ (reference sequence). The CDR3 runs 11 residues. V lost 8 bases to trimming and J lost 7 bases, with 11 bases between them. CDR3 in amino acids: CASAGRGEAFF. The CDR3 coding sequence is TGTGCCAGCGCCGGTAGGGGTGAAGCTTTCTTT.

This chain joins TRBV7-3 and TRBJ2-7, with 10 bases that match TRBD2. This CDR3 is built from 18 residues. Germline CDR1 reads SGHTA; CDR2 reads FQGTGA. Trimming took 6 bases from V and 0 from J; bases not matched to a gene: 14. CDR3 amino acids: CASSRTHATSGNSYEQYF. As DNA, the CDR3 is TGTGCCAGCAGTCGTACCCATGCTACTAGCGGGAACTCCTACGAGCAGTACTTC.

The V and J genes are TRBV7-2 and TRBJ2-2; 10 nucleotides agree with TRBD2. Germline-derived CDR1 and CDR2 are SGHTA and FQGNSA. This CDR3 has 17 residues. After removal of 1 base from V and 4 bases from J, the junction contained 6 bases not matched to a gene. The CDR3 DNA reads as TGTGCCAGCAGCTTAGTTTCTAGCGGGAGCCTCACCGGGGAGCTGTTTTTT. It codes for CASSLVSSGSLTGELFF.

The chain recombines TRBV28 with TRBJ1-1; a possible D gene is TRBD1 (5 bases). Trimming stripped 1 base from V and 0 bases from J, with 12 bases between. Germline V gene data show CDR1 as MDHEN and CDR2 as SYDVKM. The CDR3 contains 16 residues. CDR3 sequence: CASSLLSSTVNTEAFF. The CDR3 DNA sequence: TGTGCCAGCAGTTTATTATCATCGACAGTGAACACTGAAGCTTTCTTT.

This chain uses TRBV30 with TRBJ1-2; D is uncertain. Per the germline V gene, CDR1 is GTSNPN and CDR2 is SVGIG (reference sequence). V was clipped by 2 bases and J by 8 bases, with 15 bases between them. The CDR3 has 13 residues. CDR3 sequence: CAWSPRTRGGYTF. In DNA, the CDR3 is TGTGCCTGGAGTCCTCGGACCCGAGGCGGCTACACCTTC. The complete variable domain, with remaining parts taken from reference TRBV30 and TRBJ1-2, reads SQTIHQWPATLVQPVGSPLSLECTVEGTSNPNLYWYRQAAGRGLQLLFYSVGIGQISSEVPQNLSASRPQDRQFILSSKKLLLSDSGFYLCAWSPRTRGGYTFGSGTRLTVV.

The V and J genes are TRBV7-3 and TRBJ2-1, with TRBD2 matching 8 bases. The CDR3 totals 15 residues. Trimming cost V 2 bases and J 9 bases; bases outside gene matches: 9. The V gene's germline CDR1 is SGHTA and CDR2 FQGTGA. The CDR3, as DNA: TGTGCCAGCAGCTTAGGAGCGGGAGTCCAGGCTGAGCAGTTCTTC. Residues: CASSLGAGVQAEQFF.

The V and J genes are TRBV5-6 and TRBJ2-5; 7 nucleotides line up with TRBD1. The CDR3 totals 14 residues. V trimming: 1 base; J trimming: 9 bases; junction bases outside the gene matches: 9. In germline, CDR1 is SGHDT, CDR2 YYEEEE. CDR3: CASSLRGQFGAQYF. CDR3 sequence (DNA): TGTGCCAGCAGCTTGAGGGGGCAGTTTGGGGCCCAGTACTTC.

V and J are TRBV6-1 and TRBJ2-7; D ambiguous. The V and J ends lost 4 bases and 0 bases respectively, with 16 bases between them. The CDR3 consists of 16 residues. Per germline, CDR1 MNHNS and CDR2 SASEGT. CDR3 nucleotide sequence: TGTGCCAGCAGTGCACAAAATAGACGAGGCTCCTACGAGCAGTACTTC. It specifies CASSAQNRRGSYEQYF.

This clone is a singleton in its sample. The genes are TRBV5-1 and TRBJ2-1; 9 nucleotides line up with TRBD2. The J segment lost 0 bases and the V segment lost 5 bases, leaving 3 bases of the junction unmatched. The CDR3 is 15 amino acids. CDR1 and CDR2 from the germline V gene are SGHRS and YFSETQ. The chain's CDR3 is CASRDSGSSYNEQFF. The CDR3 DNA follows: TGCGCCAGCAGGGATAGCGGGAGCTCCTACAATGAGCAGTTCTTC.

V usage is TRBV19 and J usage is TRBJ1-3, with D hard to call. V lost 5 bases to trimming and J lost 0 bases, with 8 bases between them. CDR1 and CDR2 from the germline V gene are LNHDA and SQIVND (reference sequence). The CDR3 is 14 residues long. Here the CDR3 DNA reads TGTGCCAGTAGTGGACGGCACTCTGGAAACACCATATATTTT. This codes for CASSGRHSGNTIYF. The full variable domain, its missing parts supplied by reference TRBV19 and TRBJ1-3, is DGGITQSPKYLFRKEGQNVTLSCEQNLNHDAMYWYRQDPGQGLRLIYYSQIVNDFQKGDIAEGYSVSREKKESFPLTVTSAQKNPTAFYLCASSGRHSGNTIYFGEGSWLTVV.